One and the same sample provided the 31 T cell receptor beta chains below, sequenced in a study of T cell repertoires in cytomegalovirus infection. MiXCR, run by TCRdb on the reads, gives a single entry per CDR3 protein. In the table there are roughly 230,000 distinct CDR3 sequences, roughly 20% of which are singletons. Material: CD8+ T cells from PBMCs. Receptors were obtained from a human donor in good health (CMV status not recorded). Some clones in this sample may be carry-over from other donors' samples.

The rearrangement joins TRBV6-6 to TRBJ2-2, with a tentative D call TRBD1 (6 bases). Trimming cost V 5 bases and J 5 bases, with 12 bases left between them. Germline CDR1 MNHNY, CDR2 SVGAGI (reference sequence). The CDR3 is 14 amino acids. In DNA, the CDR3 is TGTGCCAGCAGTAACACAGGGTCGACCGGGGAGCTGTTTTTT. The encoded protein is CASSNTGSTGELFF.

This clonotype was seen many times. The rearrangement links TRBV7-8 to TRBJ1-1; D is uncertain. CDR1 and CDR2 from the germline V gene are SGHVS and FQNEAQ. The CDR3 covers 16 residues. Trimming removed 0 bases from V and 0 bases from J, with 11 bases in between. The chain's CDR3 is CASSLAPLFMNTEAFF. As DNA, the CDR3 is TGTGCCAGCAGCTTAGCCCCTTTGTTCATGAACACTGAAGCTTTCTTT.

This clonotype was counted many times. The chain combines TRBV7-6 with TRBJ2-7, with D perhaps matching TRBD1 or TRBD2 (5 bases each). The V and J ends lost 4 bases and 4 bases respectively, with 14 bases between them. Germline V gene data show CDR1 as SGHVS and CDR2 as FNYEAQ. The CDR3 is 14 residues long. In DNA, the CDR3 is TGTGCCAGCAGCTCCGGGATAGGGACGTACGAGCAGTACTTC. Encoded protein: CASSSGIGTYEQYF.

The sample holds many counts of this clonotype. The chain combines TRBV19 with TRBJ1-5; D is ambiguous. CDR3 length: 10 residues. The V gene lost 8 bases and the J gene lost 10 bases, with 9 bases spanning the gap. Germline loops: CDR1 LNHDA, CDR2 SQIVND (reference sequence). DNA for the CDR3: TGTGCCAGTGGGCAGGTTCCCCAGCATTTT. Its translation: CASGQVPQHF.

J is TRBJ1-2 and V is TRBV28; D gene uncertain. Germline CDR1 MDHEN, CDR2 SYDVKM. This CDR3 comprises 12 residues. Trimming stripped 3 bases from V and 7 bases from J, with 9 bases between. The CDR3 protein is CASSFESLGYTF. The CDR3 nucleotides are TGTGCCAGCAGTTTTGAAAGTCTTGGCTACACCTTC.

This clonotype has a handful of counts. The CDR3, as DNA: TGTGCCAGCAGTTTAGCGCTGAAGGGGAAGGATGGCTACACCTTC. It encodes CASSLALKGKDGYTF. The chain is built from TRBV12-3 or TRBV12-4 and TRBJ1-2; maybe TRBD1 (5 bases). V was trimmed by 0 bases and J by 6 bases, leaving 14 bases between them. This CDR3 region has 15 residues.

This clonotype was observed a few times. The gene calls are TRBV20-1 and TRBJ2-3; D is tentatively TRBD1 or TRBD2 (5 bases each). CDR1 is DFQATT and CDR2 is SNEGSKA in the germline V gene (reference sequence). Trimming took 2 bases from V and 0 from J, leaving 18 bases between them. This CDR3 has 17 residues. The DNA for the CDR3 is TGCAGTGCTAGACTACTGGACGGGGCAACTAGCACAGATACGCAGTATTTT. As protein: CSARLLDGATSTDTQYF.

Many counts were recorded for this clonotype. V usage is TRBV12-3 or TRBV12-4 and J usage is TRBJ2-7, with 9 positions matching TRBD1. This CDR3 spans 16 amino acids. The junction had 12 bases not matched to a gene; V was cut back by 2 bases and J by 7 bases. The CDR3 DNA reads as TGTGCCAGCAGTTTATGGGGACAGGGATCCGTAGGAGAGCAGTACTTC. Translation gives CASSLWGQGSVGEQYF.

The V gene is TRBV4-1, the J gene TRBJ2-3; TRBD1 matches 8 bases. Per germline, CDR1 MGHRA and CDR2 YSYEKL. The CDR3 contains 18 residues. J was trimmed by 3 bases and V by 0 bases; bases with no gene match: 11. The CDR3 DNA reads TGCGCCAGCAGCCAAGAGAAGGAGGGCAGGGGGCAAACAGATACGCAGTATTTT. Translated: CASSQEKEGRGQTDTQYF.

The V and J genes are TRBV10-3 and TRBJ2-5; TRBD2 matches 10 bases. The V gene's germline CDR1 is ENHRY and CDR2 SYGVKD. The V and J ends lost 5 bases and 5 bases, in that order; junction bases with no gene match: 8. The CDR3 has 15 amino acids. The CDR3 bases are TGTGCCATCAGTTACAGCGGGGGGGCCGTTGAGACCCAGTACTTC. This codes for CAISYSGGAVETQYF.

A single count supports this clonotype. The rearrangement links TRBV20-1 to TRBJ2-1; D is undetermined. V was trimmed by 5 bases and J by 9 bases, leaving 8 bases between them. Germline CDR1 DFQATT, CDR2 SNEGSKA (reference sequence). The CDR3 loop spans 10 amino acids. For the CDR3, the DNA is TGCAGTGCTCCGGTGGGTGAGCAGTTCTTC. Translating it yields CSAPVGEQFF.

The V gene is TRBV10-3, the J gene TRBJ2-5; 10 bases agree with TRBD2. The germline gives CDR1 ENHRY, CDR2 SYGVKD. The CDR3 length is 14 residues. Losses at the gene ends were 6 bases for V and 2 bases for J; bases not matched to a gene: 3. The CDR3 coding sequence is TGTGCCATCAGACTAGCGGGATCACAAGAGACCCAGTACTTC. Its protein is CAIRLAGSQETQYF.

At least ten counts were recorded for this clonotype. This chain links TRBV6-1 with TRBJ1-5; D is perhaps TRBD1 (6 bases). V was shortened by 0 bases and J by 5 bases, with 11 bases between the two germline ends. The germline V gene has CDR1 MNHNS and CDR2 SASEGT. The CDR3 consists of 15 residues. The CDR3 DNA sequence: TGTGCCAGCAGTGAAGCCGGACAGATCGATCAGCCCCAGCATTTT. Protein product: CASSEAGQIDQPQHF.

This clonotype was detected many times. The chain carries TRBV7-8 and TRBJ1-5; 7 bases match TRBD1. The CDR3 has 14 residues. Per the germline V gene, CDR1 is SGHVS and CDR2 is FQNEAQ. Trimming cost V 4 bases and J 9 bases; bases outside gene matches: 9. Written as DNA, the CDR3 is TGTGCCAGCAGCTACGGACAGGTTGATCCGCCCCAGCATTTT. This encodes CASSYGQVDPPQHF. Complete variable domain (other parts from reference TRBV7-8 and TRBJ1-5): GAGVSQSPRYKVAKRGQDVALRCDPISGHVSLFWYQQALGQGPEFLTYFQNEAQLDKSGLPSDRFFAERPEGSVSTLKIQRTQQEDSAVYLCASSYGQVDPPQHFGDGTRLSIL.

This clonotype occurred many times. The CDR3 region has the DNA TGTGCCAGCAGCTTGCTGTTCCCCCTTCGTACAGGGGGTGCCAAAAACATTCAGTACTTC. It codes for CASSLLFPLRTGGAKNIQYF. The V gene is TRBV5-6, the J gene TRBJ2-4, with 8 positions matching TRBD1. The germline gives CDR1 SGHDT, CDR2 YYEEEE. With 1 base clipped from V and 1 base from J, the junction kept 16 bases outside the gene matches. The CDR3 contains 20 residues.

This clonotype was counted only a few times. The chain joins TRBV11-2 to TRBJ2-5; D is unclear. Germline lookup yields CDR1 SGHAT and CDR2 FQNNGV. The CDR3 is 14 amino acids. The V end lost 0 bases, the J end lost 2 bases, and 7 bases lay between the germline ends. The CDR3 is CASSLERRQETQYF. CDR3 in DNA: TGTGCCAGCAGCTTAGAGAGGCGTCAAGAGACCCAGTACTTC.

This chain connects TRBV29-1 to TRBJ1-2, with a tentative D call TRBD1 (6 bases). The V end lost 7 bases, the J end lost 8 bases, and 14 bases lay between the germline ends. The germline CDR1 and CDR2 sequences are SQVTM and ANQGSEA. This CDR3 has 11 amino acids. The CDR3 DNA reads TGCAGCGCTCCAACAGGGCTCGGCTACACCTTC. Amino acid sequence: CSAPTGLGYTF.

This clonotype was found many times. V is TRBV20-1 and J is TRBJ1-5, with a tentative D call TRBD1 (6 bases). The germline CDR1 and CDR2 sequences are DFQATT and SNEGSKA (reference sequence). V shed 3 bases and J shed 1 base, with 13 bases lying between them. There are 15 residues in the CDR3. CDR3 protein: CSARETGYSNQPQHF. CDR3 nucleotide sequence: TGCAGTGCTAGGGAAACAGGGTACAGCAATCAGCCCCAGCATTTT.

This clonotype has a handful of counts. This chain joins TRBV3-1 and TRBJ2-7, with D possibly TRBD2 on 5 matching bases. There are 13 residues in the CDR3. Trimming took 4 bases from V and 0 from J, leaving 7 bases between them. Looked up from germline, CDR1 is LGHDT and CDR2 is YNNKEL (reference sequence). The CDR3 DNA is TGTGCCAGCAGCCCGGGATACTCCTACGAGCAGTACTTC. It yields the protein CASSPGYSYEQYF.

This clonotype has only a few counts. The chain recombines TRBV20-1 with TRBJ2-5, with D perhaps matching TRBD2 (5 bases). Germline V gene sequence: CDR1 DFQATT, CDR2 SNEGSKA (reference sequence). The length of the CDR3 is 10 residues. With 6 bases removed from V and 5 bases from J, the gap between germline ends came to 7 bases. In DNA form, the CDR3 reads TGCAGTGCGGGCGGGGAGACCCAGTACTTC. This codes for CSAGGETQYF.

CDR3 sequence: CASSFAGQRTGELFF. DNA of the CDR3: TGTGCCAGCAGTTTTGCGGGACAGAGAACCGGGGAGCTGTTTTTT. V usage is TRBV12-3 or TRBV12-4 and J usage is TRBJ2-2; the D gene is possibly TRBD1 (7 bases). The CDR3 totals 15 residues. The V end was cut by 3 bases, the J end by 5 bases, with 13 bases between.

The chain joins TRBV2 to TRBJ1-5; D unclear. The CDR3 is 13 residues long. Germline assignment: CDR1 SNHLY and CDR2 FYNNEI. With 9 bases removed from V and 2 bases from J, the gap between germline ends came to 11 bases. The CDR3, as DNA: TGTGCCAGTCGTGATTGGGGCAATCAGCCCCAGCATTTT. This codes for CASRDWGNQPQHF.

This clonotype appeared many times. The V call is TRBV7-9, the J call TRBJ2-7; D is possibly TRBD1 (6 bases). The CDR3 runs to 13 residues. Germline V lookup: CDR1 SEHNR, CDR2 FQNEAQ (reference sequence). Trimming removed 5 bases from V and 1 base from J, with 9 bases in between. The CDR3 loop is CASSAGQSYEQYF. In nucleotides, the CDR3 is TGTGCCAGCAGCGCCGGACAGTCCTACGAGCAGTACTTC.

There are many counts of this clonotype. The rearrangement uses TRBV7-8 and TRBJ2-1, with D tentatively TRBD2 (5 bases). The germline CDR1 and CDR2 sequences are SGHVS and FQNEAQ. The CDR3 is made up of 16 amino acids. Trimming removed 5 bases at V and 0 bases at J, with 14 bases between. The CDR3 sequence: CASSPKTGSSYNEQFF. Here the CDR3 DNA reads TGTGCCAGCAGCCCCAAGACGGGAAGCTCCTACAATGAGCAGTTCTTC.

V usage is TRBV2 and J usage is TRBJ1-1; D not resolved. Germline-derived CDR1 and CDR2 are SNHLY and FYNNEI. The CDR3 spans 16 residues. Trimming shortened V by 6 bases and J by 0 bases, and 17 bases separated the two germline ends. In DNA, the CDR3 is TGTGCCAGCAGCCAAAGGAGGGTTCCTGTGAACACTGAAGCTTTCTTT. This translates into CASSQRRVPVNTEAFF.

The chain carries TRBV29-1 and TRBJ1-5; D might be TRBD1 (6 bases). The CDR3 spans 12 residues. Germline CDR1 and CDR2: SQVTM and ANQGSEA. Trimming stripped 4 bases from V and 5 bases from J, with 9 bases between. The CDR3 DNA is TGCAGCGTTGCAGGGGTTGATCAGCCCCAGCATTTT. Its protein product is CSVAGVDQPQHF.

This clonotype showed up many times. The rearrangement uses TRBV7-8 and TRBJ1-1; D unresolved. V lost 5 bases and J 2 bases, leaving 15 bases between the germline ends. Germline V lookup: CDR1 SGHVS, CDR2 FQNEAQ. The length of the CDR3 is 15 residues. In nucleotides, the CDR3 is TGTGCCAGCAGCCCCCGGGCCCCGCTCAACACTGAAGCTTTCTTT. Its translation is CASSPRAPLNTEAFF.

This clonotype was counted once. CDR3 amino acids: CASTGTYYNEQFF. DNA of the CDR3: TGTGCCAGCACCGGGACATACTACAATGAGCAGTTCTTC. This sequence joins TRBV6-5 and TRBJ2-1; D possibly corresponds to TRBD1 (6 bases). CDR1 and CDR2 (germline): MNHEY, SVGAGI. V was trimmed by 7 bases and J by 3 bases, leaving 10 bases between them. The CDR3 is 13 amino acids.

The chain employs TRBV29-1 and TRBJ2-1; the match to TRBD2 covers 11 bases. The CDR3 spans 14 residues. The germline V gene encodes CDR1 SQVTM and CDR2 ANQGSEA. J gave up 3 bases and V 4 bases, and 2 bases lay outside the gene matches. CDR3 coding DNA: TGCAGCGTTGGGCTAGCGGGGGGCTACAATGAGCAGTTCTTC. This translates into CSVGLAGGYNEQFF.

This clonotype was observed a single time. The chain carries TRBV3-1 and TRBJ1-1; the D is unclear. The germline V gene encodes CDR1 LGHDT and CDR2 YNNKEL (reference sequence). V lost 0 bases and J lost 6, with 11 bases in between. This CDR3 comprises 14 residues. CDR3 region: CASSQDLGRAEAFF. For the CDR3, the DNA is TGTGCCAGCAGCCAAGATCTGGGGAGGGCTGAAGCTTTCTTT.

This clonotype was seen only a few times. V is TRBV24-1 and J is TRBJ2-5; 8 nucleotides match TRBD1. The V gene end was trimmed by 4 bases and the J gene end by 4 bases; junction bases not matched to a gene: 10. The V gene's germline CDR1 is KGHDR and CDR2 SFDVKD. The CDR3 covers 16 residues. CDR3 protein: CATSDLDGTGGETQYF. The CDR3 DNA sequence: TGTGCCACCAGTGACTTGGACGGTACAGGGGGAGAGACCCAGTACTTC.